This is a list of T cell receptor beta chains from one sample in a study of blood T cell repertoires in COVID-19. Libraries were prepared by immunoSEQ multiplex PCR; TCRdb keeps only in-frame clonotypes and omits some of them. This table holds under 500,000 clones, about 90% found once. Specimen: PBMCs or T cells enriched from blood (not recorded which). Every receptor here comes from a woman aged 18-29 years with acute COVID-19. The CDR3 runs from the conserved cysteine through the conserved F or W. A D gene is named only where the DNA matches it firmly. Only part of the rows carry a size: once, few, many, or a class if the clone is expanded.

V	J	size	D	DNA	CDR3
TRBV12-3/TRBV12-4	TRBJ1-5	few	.	TGTGCCAGCAGTTTAGGGTCGCCTAGCCCCCAGCATTTT	CASSLGSPSPQHF
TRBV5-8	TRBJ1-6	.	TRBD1	TGTGCCAGCAGCTCGGGACAGGAAAATTCACCCCTCCACTTT	CASSSGQENSPLHF
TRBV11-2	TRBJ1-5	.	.	TGTGCCAGCAGCTTAGGTCAGGGAGGAGGTCAGCCCCAGCATTTT	CASSLGQGGGQPQHF
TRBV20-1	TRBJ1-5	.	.	TGCAGTGCTAGCCCAAATCAGCCCCAGCATTTT	CSASPNQPQHF
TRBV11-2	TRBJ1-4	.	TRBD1	TGTGCCAGCAGCCTGCGACAGGGCGAAAAACTGTTTTTT	CASSLRQGEKLFF
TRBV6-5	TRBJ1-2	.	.	TGTGCCAGCAGAGCCGTCAATCAGGCTAACTATGGCTACACCTTC	CASRAVNQANYGYTF
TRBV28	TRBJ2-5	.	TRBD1	TGTGCCAGCAGTTTAAGTGGGACAGGGGTAGGAAAGACCCAGTACTTC	CASSLSGTGVGKTQYF
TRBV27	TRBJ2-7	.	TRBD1	TGTGCCAGCAAGGGTTGGGACAGGGGCTACGAGCAGTACTTC	CASKGWDRGYEQYF
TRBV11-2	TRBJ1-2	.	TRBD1	TGTGCCAGCAGCCCCGGACAGGGTCCCTATGGCTACACCTTC	CASSPGQGPYGYTF
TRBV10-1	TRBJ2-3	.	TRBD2	TGCGCCAGCAGTGAGTGGCGGGGGGAGCCAGATACGCAGTATTTT	CASSEWRGEPDTQYF
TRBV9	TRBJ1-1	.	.	TGTGCCAGCAGCGGAGTGAACACTGAAGCTTTCTTT	CASSGVNTEAFF
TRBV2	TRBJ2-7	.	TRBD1	TGTGCCAGCAGCCGGGACAGGGATTACGAGCAGTACTTC	CASSRDRDYEQYF
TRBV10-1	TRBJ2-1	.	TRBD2	TGCGCCAGCAGTGAGTCGAATAGCGGGAGGAGCTCCTACAATGAGCAGTTCTTC	CASSESNSGRSSYNEQFF
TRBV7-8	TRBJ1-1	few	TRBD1	TGTGCCAGCAGCTTACGGGACAGGGGGAACACTGAAGCTTTCTTT	CASSLRDRGNTEAFF
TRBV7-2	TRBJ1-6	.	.	TGTGCCAGCAGCTTAGATCAGGGGTGGTCACCCCTCCACTTT	CASSLDQGWSPLHF
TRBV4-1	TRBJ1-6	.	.	TGCGCCAGCAGCCAAGAACCACATCCCGCGGGGGTTAATTCACCCCTCCACTTT	CASSQEPHPAGVNSPLHF
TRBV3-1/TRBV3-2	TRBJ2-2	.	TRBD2	TGTGCCAGCAGCCAAGAAGCAGCGGGGGGGTCCGGGGAGCTGTTTTTT	CASSQEAAGGSGELFF
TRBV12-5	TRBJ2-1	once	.	TGTGCTAGTGGTTTGGTTACGGGAAGCAAGTACAATGAGCAGTTCTTC	CASGLVTGSKYNEQFF
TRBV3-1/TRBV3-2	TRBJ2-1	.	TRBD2	TGTGCCAGCAGCCAAGATGCGGGAGCGGTCGATGAGCAGTTCTTC	CASSQDAGAVDEQFF
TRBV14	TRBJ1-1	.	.	TGTGCCAGCAGCCAAGGGCATAACACTGAAGCTTTCTTT	CASSQGHNTEAFF
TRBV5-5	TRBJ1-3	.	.	TGTGCCAGCAGCCTTGCGGGGAACTCTGGAAACACCATATATTTT	CASSLAGNSGNTIYF
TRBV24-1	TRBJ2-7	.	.	TGTGCCACCAGTGATTCAGGGACAAAGCAGTACTTC	CATSDSGTKQYF
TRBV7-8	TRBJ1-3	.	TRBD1	TGTGCCAGCAGCTCACAGGGGGCGGTCGGAAACACCATATATTTT	CASSSQGAVGNTIYF
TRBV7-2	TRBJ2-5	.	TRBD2	TGTGCCAGCAGCTTGCGGCTAGCGGGGATCCAAGAGACCCAGTACTTC	CASSLRLAGIQETQYF
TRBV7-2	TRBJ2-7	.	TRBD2	TGTGCCAGCAGCTCCTCTAGCGGGAGGGCCTACGAGCAGTACTTC	CASSSSSGRAYEQYF
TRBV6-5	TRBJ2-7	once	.	TGTGCCAGCAGTTACTCCCGAGGGTCCTACGAGCAGTACTTC	CASSYSRGSYEQYF
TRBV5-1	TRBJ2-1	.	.	TGCGCCAGCAGCTTGGTATCGGGAGTAGACAATGAGCAGTTCTTC	CASSLVSGVDNEQFF
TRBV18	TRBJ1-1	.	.	TGTGCCAGCGGGGGAGGCACTGAAGCTTTCTTT	CASGGGTEAFF
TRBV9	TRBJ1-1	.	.	TGTGCCAGCAGCGCCGAGGGTTGGTGTGAAGCTTTCTTT	CASSAEGWCEAFF
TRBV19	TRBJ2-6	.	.	TGTGCCAGTAGTATAGGTGTATCTGGGGCCAACGTCCTGACTTTC	CASSIGVSGANVLTF
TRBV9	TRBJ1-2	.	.	TGTGCCAGCAGCGGTCGGTCAGGGTTCCGCTCTAACTATGGCTACACCTTC	CASSGRSGFRSNYGYTF
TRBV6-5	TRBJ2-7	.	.	TGTGCCAGCAGTTACTCTTCGGACAGCCTATCCTACGAGCAGTACTTC	CASSYSSDSLSYEQYF
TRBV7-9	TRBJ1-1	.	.	TGTGCCAGCAGGCCCATGGGGGGTATTACTGAAGCTTTCTTT	CASRPMGGITEAFF
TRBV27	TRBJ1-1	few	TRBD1	TGTGCCAGCAGTCGACAGGGGACCAACACTGAAGCTTTCTTT	CASSRQGTNTEAFF
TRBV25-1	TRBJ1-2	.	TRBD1	TGTGCCAGCAGTGAAGGGGGACAGGGTGGGAGCTATGGCTACACCTTC	CASSEGGQGGSYGYTF
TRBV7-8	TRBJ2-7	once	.	TGTGCCAGCAGCTCATACCCGGAAACAGCCATCTACGAGCAGTACTTC	CASSSYPETAIYEQYF
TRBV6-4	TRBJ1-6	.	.	TGTGCCAGCAGTGACCGACCGCAGGGTGTCTCCTATAATTCACCCCTCCACTTT	CASSDRPQGVSYNSPLHF
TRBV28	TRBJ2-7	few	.	TGTGCCAGCAGTTTTAATCCGGGAACCTACGAGCAGTACTTC	CASSFNPGTYEQYF
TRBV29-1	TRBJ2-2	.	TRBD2	TGCAGCGTTGAAGCCTTGGGGGGGATGCTCGCCGGGGAGCTGTTTTTT	CSVEALGGMLAGELFF
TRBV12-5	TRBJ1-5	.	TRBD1	TGTGCTAGTGGTTACAGGGGGCTCAATCAGCCCCAGCATTTT	CASGYRGLNQPQHF
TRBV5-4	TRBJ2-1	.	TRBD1	TGTGCCAGCAGCCCCCCGGGGGGACAGGGAAACAATGAGCAGTTCTTC	CASSPPGGQGNNEQFF
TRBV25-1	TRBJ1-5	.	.	TGTGCCAGCAGTGGGCAAGGCAATCAGCCCCAGCATTTT	CASSGQGNQPQHF
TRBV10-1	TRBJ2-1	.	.	TGCGCCAGCAGTGAGCGGAGACTAGCCTACAATGAGCAGTTCTTC	CASSERRLAYNEQFF
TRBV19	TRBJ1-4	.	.	TGTGCCAGTAGTATAAGTGAGGTCGGTGAAAAACTGTTTTTT	CASSISEVGEKLFF
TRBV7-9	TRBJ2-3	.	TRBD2	TGTGCCAGCAGCTTGTTAAGGCTAGCGGGAGGGCAAATTACAGATACGCAGTATTTT	CASSLLRLAGGQITDTQYF
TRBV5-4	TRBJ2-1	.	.	TGTGCCAGCAGCTTGGGTGAGAATGAGCAGTTCTTC	CASSLGENEQFF
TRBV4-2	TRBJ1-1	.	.	TGTGCCAGCAGCCAAGATACGGACACCGAAGCTTTCTTT	CASSQDTDTEAFF
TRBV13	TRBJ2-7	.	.	TGTGCCAGCACCAATGCTGGCGGTGTGCAGTACTTC	CASTNAGGVQYF
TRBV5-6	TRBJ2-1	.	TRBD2	TGTGCCAGCAGTTTTCCGGGACTAGCGGGATCCATGGTCGATGAGCAGTTCTTC	CASSFPGLAGSMVDEQFF
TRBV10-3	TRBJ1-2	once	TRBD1	TGTGCCATCAGTGAGGGGGACAGGGCTGGCTACACCTTC	CAISEGDRAGYTF
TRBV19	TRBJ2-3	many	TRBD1	TGTGCCAGTAGTATCGGACAGGGGGCAGATACGCAGTATTTT	CASSIGQGADTQYF
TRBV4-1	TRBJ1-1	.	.	TGCGCCAGCAGCCAAGTAGTACGAGGTCTAGACACTGAAGCTTTCTTT	CASSQVVRGLDTEAFF
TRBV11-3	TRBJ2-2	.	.	TGTGCCAGCAGCCTCGGACAGAGCACCGGGGAGCTGTTTTTT	CASSLGQSTGELFF
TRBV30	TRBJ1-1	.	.	TGTGCCTGGACAGAGGTGGGCACTGAAGCTTTCTTT	CAWTEVGTEAFF
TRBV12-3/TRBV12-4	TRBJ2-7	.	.	TGTGCCAGCAGTTTAGCAGGGGCCTACGAGCAGTACTTC	CASSLAGAYEQYF
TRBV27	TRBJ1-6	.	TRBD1	TGTGCCAGCACGGGGGGACAGGGTGATTCACCCCTCCACTTT	CASTGGQGDSPLHF
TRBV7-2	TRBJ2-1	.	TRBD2	TGTGCCAGCAGCAGAACTAGCGGTAGCTCCTACAATGAGCAGTTCTTC	CASSRTSGSSYNEQFF
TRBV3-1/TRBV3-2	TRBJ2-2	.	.	TGTGCCAGCAGCACAACCGTAGGGGCGCGAGACACCGGGGAGCTGTTTTTT	CASSTTVGARDTGELFF
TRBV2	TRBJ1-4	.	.	TGTGCCAGCAGTGAGGTTTCGGGGGGCTTTAATGAAAAACTGTTTTTT	CASSEVSGGFNEKLFF
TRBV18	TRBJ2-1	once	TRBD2	TGTGCCAGCTCACCTTTCGGGACGGGAGGGGGTCGGAATGAGCAGTTCTTC	CASSPFGTGGGRNEQFF